This T cell receptor beta chain was captured by sequencing in a study of blood T cell repertoires in COVID-19. About the research overall: The samples span acute and convalescent COVID-19 from the United States, Italy and Spain. In each case, the material was cDNA or gDNA derived from T cells, B-cell-depleted T cells, or PBMCs.

Per the authors' pipeline: Reference gene primers were amplified, and this amplification served to estimate nucleated cell counts. Profiling relied on immunoSEQ multiplex PCR, and the TCRdb table lists in-frame clones only, not all of them. V and J calls plus clone size are reproduced from that table; the DNA served to infer D and trimming. The sample records under 150,000 clones, around three quarters being singletons. Sequenced: peripheral blood. This TCR came from a human donor in a cohort sampled during active COVID-19.

The CDR3 DNA sequence: TGTGCCAGCAGCACCGGGACACGGAGTATCTATGGCTACACCTTC. Translated, it gives CASSTGTRSIYGYTF. The chain has TRBV5-4 and TRBJ1-2, with a tentative D call TRBD1 (6 bases). V lost 4 bases and J 4 bases, leaving 17 bases between the germline ends. Per the germline V gene, CDR1 is SGHNT and CDR2 is YYREEE (reference sequence). The CDR3 length is 15 residues.